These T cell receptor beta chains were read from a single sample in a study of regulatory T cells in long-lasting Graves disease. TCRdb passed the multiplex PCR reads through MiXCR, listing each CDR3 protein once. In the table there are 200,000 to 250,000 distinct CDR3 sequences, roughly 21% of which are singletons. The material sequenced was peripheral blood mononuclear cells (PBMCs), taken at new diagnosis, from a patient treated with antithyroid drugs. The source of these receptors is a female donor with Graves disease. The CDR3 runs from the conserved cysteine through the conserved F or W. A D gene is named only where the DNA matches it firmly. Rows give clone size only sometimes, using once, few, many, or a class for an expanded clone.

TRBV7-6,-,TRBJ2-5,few,CASSFGRHGGETQYF,TGTGCCAGCAGTTTTGGGCGGCATGGGGGAGAGACCCAGTACTTC
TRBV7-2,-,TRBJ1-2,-,CASSQDPFPENYGYTF,TGTGCCAGCAGCCAAGACCCCTTCCCAGAGAACTATGGCTACACCTTC
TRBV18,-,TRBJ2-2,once,CASSRRDGDTGELFF,TGTGCCAGCTCGCGCCGGGACGGAGACACCGGGGAGCTGTTTTTT
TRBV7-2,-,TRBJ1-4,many,CASSSQAQGNEKLFF,TGTGCCAGCAGCTCGCAAGCACAGGGAAATGAAAAACTGTTTTTT
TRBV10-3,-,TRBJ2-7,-,CAISEGGDEQYF,TGTGCCATCAGTGAAGGAGGAGACGAGCAGTACTTC
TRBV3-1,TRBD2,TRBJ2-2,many,CASSQTSGGHANTGELFF,TGTGCCAGCAGCCAAACTAGCGGGGGACACGCGAACACCGGGGAGCTGTTTTTT
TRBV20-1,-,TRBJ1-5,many,CSAKEPWSNQPQHF,TGCAGTGCTAAAGAACCCTGGAGCAATCAGCCCCAGCATTTT
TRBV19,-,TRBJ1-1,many,CASSTPSENTEAFF,TGTGCCAGTAGTACACCCTCGGAAAACACTGAAGCTTTCTTT
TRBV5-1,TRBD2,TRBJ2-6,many,CASRAGDSGANVLTF,TGCGCCAGCAGGGCGGGGGACTCTGGGGCCAACGTCCTGACTTTC
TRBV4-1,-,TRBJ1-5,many,CASSQAWQNQPQHF,TGCGCCAGCAGCCAAGCCTGGCAAAATCAGCCCCAGCATTTT
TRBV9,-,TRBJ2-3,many,CASSPGRALLADTQYF,TGTGCCAGCAGCCCAGGCCGGGCGCTACTCGCAGATACGCAGTATTTT
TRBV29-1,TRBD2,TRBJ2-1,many,CSVRATSGSSYNEQFF,TGCAGCGTTCGGGCGACTAGCGGGAGCTCCTACAATGAGCAGTTCTTC
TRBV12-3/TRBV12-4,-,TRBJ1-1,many,CASSPGATEAFF,TGTGCCAGCAGTCCTGGGGCCACTGAAGCTTTCTTT
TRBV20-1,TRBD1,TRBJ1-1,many,CSGTRDRGAGEAFF,TGCAGTGGGACTCGGGACAGGGGAGCAGGTGAAGCTTTCTTT
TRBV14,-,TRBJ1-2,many,CASSRPQGRGYTF,TGTGCCAGCAGCCGACCACAGGGACGAGGCTACACCTTC
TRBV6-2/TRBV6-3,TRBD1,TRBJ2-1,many,CASSTGARDEQFF,TGTGCCAGCAGTACAGGGGCGCGGGATGAGCAGTTCTTC